Shown below are 26 T cell receptor beta chains from a single sample sequenced in a study of cytomegalovirus exposure and HLA in healthy donors. The PCR contained 60 Vbeta and 13 Jbeta primers. Here immunoSEQ multiplex PCR was the method, and the copy in TCRdb shows in-frame clones only, minus some. The data show around 180,000 clones, around 87% seen once. The sample comprised PBMCs. The receptors stem from a woman aged 18 to 35 in good health and CMV-seronegative.

V is TRBV29-1 and J is TRBJ1-4, with TRBD1 matching over 7 bases. The CDR3 is made up of 15 amino acids. CDR1 is SQVTM, CDR2 ANQGSEA, per germline. V dropped 6 bases and J dropped 8; count of bases not matched to a gene: 15. CDR3 protein: CSVLGDRTGGEKLFF. The DNA of the CDR3 is TGCAGCGTCCTTGGGGATCGGACAGGCGGGGAAAAACTGTTTTTT.

The J gene is TRBJ2-7, the V gene TRBV7-2; D may be TRBD2 (5 bases). This CDR3 has 16 residues. Germline lookup yields CDR1 SGHTA and CDR2 FQGNSA. V lost 5 bases to trimming and J lost 2 bases, with 19 bases between them. The CDR3 region is CASSPQSASPAYEQYF. The DNA of the CDR3 is TGTGCCAGCAGCCCCCAAAGTGCTAGCCCAGCCTACGAGCAGTACTTC.

There are a few counts of this clone. At the DNA level, this CDR3 is encoded by other sequences in the same sample as well. The genes are TRBV28 and TRBJ2-5; unclear D gene. Trimming shortened V by 6 bases and J by 2 bases, and 4 bases separated the two germline ends. This CDR3 is built from 11 residues. The germline V gene encodes CDR1 MDHEN and CDR2 SYDVKM. CDR3 amino acids: CASSSQETQYF. CDR3 nucleotide sequence: TGTGCCAGCAGCTCGCAAGAGACCCAGTACTTC.

The chain recombines TRBV7-9 with TRBJ2-5; D gene ambiguous. CDR1 and CDR2 (germline): SEHNR, FQNEAQ (reference sequence). CDR3 length: 12 residues. V was pared by 5 bases and J by 5 bases, with 9 bases between. The CDR3 loop reads CASSLSPETQYF. The CDR3 nucleotides read TGTGCCAGCAGCCTGTCCCCGGAGACCCAGTACTTC.

This clone was observed once. The V call is TRBV5-4, the J call TRBJ2-1, with 10 bases fitting TRBD2. Germline-derived CDR1 and CDR2 are SGHNT and YYREEE (reference sequence). This CDR3 spans 15 amino acids. The V segment lost 6 bases and the J segment 7 bases; nucleotides outside the gene matches: 10. The chain's CDR3 is CASTLIGLAVNEQFF. CDR3 sequence (DNA): TGTGCCAGCACCTTAATTGGACTAGCGGTTAATGAGCAGTTCTTC.

This clone has only one observation. The rearrangement links TRBV25-1 to TRBJ1-2; 11 nucleotides align to TRBD1. This CDR3 has 17 residues. From germline, CDR1 is MGHDK and CDR2 SYGVNS. Unmatched junction bases numbered 12, after V lost 5 bases and J lost 4 bases. DNA for the CDR3: TGTGCCAGCAGTCCCCAGGACAGGGGGCGTGTAGGCTATGGCTACACCTTC. Translating it yields CASSPQDRGRVGYGYTF.

This chain connects TRBV7-9 to TRBJ1-4; 9 bases match TRBD1. The CDR3 sequence is 17 residues long. Germline trimming cut 5 bases from V and 3 bases from J; bases unmatched to any gene: 10. Germline V gene lookup returns CDR1 SEHNR and CDR2 FQNEAQ (reference sequence). CDR3 region: CASSPLPGQGSNEKLFF. Written as DNA, the CDR3 is TGTGCCAGCAGCCCGTTACCGGGACAGGGCTCTAATGAAAAACTGTTTTTT. Full variable domain (missing parts from reference TRBV7-9 and TRBJ1-4): DTGVSQNPRHKITKRGQNVTFRCDPISEHNRLYWYRQTLGQGPEFLTYFQNEAQLEKSRLLSDRFSAERPKGSFSTLEIQRTEQGDSAMYLCASSPLPGQGSNEKLFFGSGTQLSVL.

This chain links TRBV4-2 with TRBJ2-7; no definite D call. The CDR3 extends over 16 amino acids. Germline values: CDR1 LGHNA, CDR2 YNFKEQ. Between the trimmed V and J ends, which lost 0 bases and 4 bases, there was a span of 16 bases. CDR3 DNA: TGTGCCAGCAGCCAAGAATGGCTAGTTTTCAGATACGAGCAGTACTTC. Its protein is CASSQEWLVFRYEQYF.

This clone was found a few times. The chain employs TRBV18 and TRBJ1-5; 8 bases are a match to TRBD1. The germline V gene has CDR1 KGHSH and CDR2 LQKENI. The CDR3 has 13 amino acids. Germline trimming cut 3 bases from V and 5 bases from J; bases unmatched to any gene: 0. The CDR3 nucleotides are TGTGCCAGCTCACCGGACAGGGATCAGCCCCAGCATTTT. Amino acids: CASSPDRDQPQHF.

The chain carries TRBV2 and TRBJ1-2; weak D call: TRBD1 (5 bases). The germline V gene encodes CDR1 SNHLY and CDR2 FYNNEI. This CDR3 region has 12 residues. Trimming took off 2 bases at V and 9 bases at J, with 10 bases between the two ends. CDR3 protein: CASSEWQDSYTF. In nucleotides, the CDR3 is TGTGCCAGCAGTGAATGGCAGGACAGCTACACCTTC.

The chain uses TRBV2 and TRBJ2-5; 12 bases are shared with TRBD2. The J call may be faulty, since TRBJ2-7 better matches the DNA end. This CDR3 contains 15 residues. Germline CDR1 SNHLY, CDR2 FYNNEI. The CDR3 bases are TGTGCCAGCAACTCCCGACTAGCGGGAGCTGGCGAGCAGTACTTC. Translation gives CASNSRLAGAGEQYF.

This clone was observed a few times. The chain has TRBV5-4 and TRBJ2-1, with D possibly being TRBD2 (5 bases). The CDR3 extends over 16 amino acids. In germline, CDR1 is SGHNT, CDR2 YYREEE (reference sequence). Deletions cut 0 bases from V and 2 bases from J, with 12 bases between. CDR3 sequence: CASSLAGLAAYNEQFF. The CDR3 nucleotides are TGTGCCAGCAGCTTGGCCGGGCTAGCTGCCTACAATGAGCAGTTCTTC.

CDR3 sequence reads: CASSPGTGGTDTQYF. In DNA form, the CDR3 reads TGTGCCAGCTCACCCGGGACAGGGGGCACAGATACGCAGTATTTT. The chain employs TRBV18 and TRBJ2-3; 10 bases line up with TRBD1. This CDR3 has 15 residues. V shed 3 bases, J shed 1 base, and the junction held 1 base outside the gene matches. The germline V gene encodes CDR1 KGHSH and CDR2 LQKENI.

The genes are TRBV7-2 and TRBJ2-2, with D possibly being TRBD2 (6 bases). CDR3 length: 15 residues. Trimming took 0 bases from V and 4 from J, leaving 9 bases between them. CDR1 is SGHTA and CDR2 is FQGNSA in the germline V gene. This chain's CDR3 is CASSLAGGSTGELFF. The CDR3 coding sequence is TGTGCCAGCAGCTTAGCGGGAGGTAGCACCGGGGAGCTGTTTTTT.

This CDR3 is CASRQTGITEAFF. Written as DNA, the CDR3 is TGTGCCAGCAGACAGACAGGGATCACTGAAGCTTTCTTT. This sequence joins TRBV7-9 and TRBJ1-1; 7 bases agree with TRBD1. Germline V gene sequence: CDR1 SEHNR, CDR2 FQNEAQ (reference sequence). The V gene end was trimmed by 6 bases and the J gene end by 4 bases; junction bases not matched to a gene: 5. The length of the CDR3 is 13 residues.

The chain carries TRBV18 and TRBJ1-5, with unresolved D. Germline V gives CDR1 KGHSH, CDR2 LQKENI. The CDR3 has 14 amino acids. V gave up 6 bases and J gave up 0 bases, with 9 bases separating them. CDR3 coding DNA: TGTGCCAGCTCCCCTACTTATAGCAATCAGCCCCAGCATTTT. Translated: CASSPTYSNQPQHF.

CDR3 DNA sequence: TGTGCCAGCAGCTTCACAGAGACCAGTGAAAAACTGTTTTTT. Translation gives CASSFTETSEKLFF. V is TRBV7-9 and J is TRBJ1-4, with unresolved D. Per the germline V gene, CDR1 is SEHNR and CDR2 is FQNEAQ (reference sequence). This CDR3 has 14 amino acids. The V and J ends lost 3 bases and 7 bases respectively, with 12 bases between them.

The J gene is TRBJ1-2, the V gene TRBV12-1; TRBD1, the D gene given by the table, was not confirmed from the DNA. TRBV12-1 is a recognized pseudogene. This CDR3 is built from 15 residues. This chain's CDR3 is CASSFARTVYYGYTF. The CDR3 nucleotides are TGTGCCAGCAGCTTTGCACGGACAGTGTACTATGGCTACACCTTC.

This chain connects TRBV9 to TRBJ2-2, with TRBD1 matching over 9 bases. This CDR3 region has 16 residues. CDR1 and CDR2 from the germline V gene are SGDLS and YYNGEE. The junction had 7 bases not matched to a gene; V was cut back by 4 bases and J by 3 bases. The CDR3 protein is CASSFTGGSDTGELFF. Written as DNA, the CDR3 is TGTGCCAGCAGCTTCACAGGGGGCTCGGACACCGGGGAGCTGTTTTTT. Supplemented by reference TRBV9 and TRBJ2-2, the full variable domain reads DSGVTQTPKHLITATGQRVTLRCSPRSGDLSVYWYQQSLDQGLQFLIQYYNGEERAKGNILERFSAQQFPDLHSELNLSSLELGDSALYFCASSFTGGSDTGELFFGEGSRLTVL.

The J gene is TRBJ2-2, the V gene TRBV5-1; D remains unclear. CDR3 size: 14 residues. Per germline, CDR1 SGHRS and CDR2 YFSETQ. Trimming took 0 bases from V and 1 from J, leaving 4 bases between them. CDR3 sequence reads: CASSLGRNTGELFF. CDR3 nucleotides: TGCGCCAGCAGCTTGGGTCGGAACACCGGGGAGCTGTTTTTT.

The rearrangement joins TRBV4-3 to TRBJ2-1, with TRBD2 identical over 8 bases. CDR1 is LGHNA, CDR2 YSLEER, per germline. The CDR3 contains 16 residues. V lost 2 bases to trimming and J lost 7 bases; unmatched junction nucleotides: 10. This CDR3 is CASSQWVSGSENEQFF. The CDR3, as DNA: TGCGCCAGCAGCCAATGGGTAAGCGGGAGTGAGAATGAGCAGTTCTTC.

The chain carries TRBV10-3 and TRBJ2-7; D uncertain. This CDR3 has 12 amino acids. V was trimmed by 2 bases and J by 3 bases, leaving 5 bases between them. In germline, CDR1 is ENHRY, CDR2 SYGVKD. CDR3 loop: CAISEIGYEQYF. Here the CDR3 DNA reads TGTGCCATCAGTGAGATCGGCTACGAGCAGTACTTC.

This clone was counted once. The chain uses TRBV28 and TRBJ1-6, with D maybe TRBD1 (6 bases). V lost 6 bases to trimming and J lost 13 bases, with 13 bases between them. Looked up from germline, CDR1 is MDHEN and CDR2 is SYDVKM. CDR3 length: 12 amino acids. Here the CDR3 DNA reads TGTGCCAGCAGACGCGGTACAGGGCCCCTCCACTTT. As protein: CASRRGTGPLHF.

This chain uses TRBV28 with TRBJ1-2, with a tentative D call TRBD1 (5 bases). The CDR3 is 13 residues long. CDR1 is MDHEN, CDR2 SYDVKM, per germline. With 6 bases removed from V and 8 bases from J, the gap between germline ends came to 16 bases. In nucleotides, the CDR3 is TGTGCCAGCAGCAAGACAGACCATCGAGGCTACACCTTC. As protein: CASSKTDHRGYTF.

This rearrangement joins TRBV5-1 to TRBJ2-7, with TRBD2 matching 10 bases. Trimming at V came to 2 bases and at J to 1 base, leaving 3 bases not matched to a gene. CDR1 and CDR2 (germline): SGHRS, YFSETQ. The CDR3 consists of 15 residues. CDR3 loop: CASSFWTSGSYEQYF. The CDR3 DNA reads TGCGCCAGCAGCTTCTGGACTAGCGGTTCCTACGAGCAGTACTTC.

As for this clone: Sequence at one end of the junction differs from germline and may be a read error. The chain is built from TRBV15 and TRBJ2-5; TRBD1 aligns across 11 bases. The CDR3 runs 17 residues. The V gene's germline CDR1 is LNHNV and CDR2 YYDKDF (reference sequence). In DNA form, the CDR3 reads TGTGCCACTAGCAGCGGACAGGGGGCGAGGGTGCAAGAGACCCAGTACTTC. It specifies CATSSGQGARVQETQYF.